This T cell receptor beta chain was sequenced for a study of pediatric ulcerative colitis. One to two pinch biopsies were taken from the rectum during colonoscopy. Sequencing depth was up to 500,000 reads per sample. TCRdb keeps only in-frame clones here, not all; method: immunoSEQ multiplex PCR. The sample holds tens of thousands of clones, about 67% seen once. J lost 15 bases, V lost 2 bases, and 17 bases had no gene match. CDR3 length: 16 amino acids. CDR1 WSHSY and CDR2 SAAADI come from the germline V gene. The clonotype comes from a boy aged 5-17 years with severe ulcerative colitis. Sample: gut tissue. V gene TRBV10-2 combines with J gene TRBJ2-1, with 9 bases identical to TRBD2. The DNA of the CDR3 is TGCGCCAGCAGTGAGGGTCGGCTCGTCCTAGCGGGAAACAGGTTCTTC. Translating gives CASSEGRLVLAGNRFF.